This is a list of T cell receptor beta chains from one sample in a study of cytomegalovirus exposure and HLA in healthy donors. This table comes from immunoSEQ multiplex PCR, and its TCRdb copy is limited to in-frame clones, with some not included. Its table records about 62,000 clones. Material for sequencing was PBMCs. The receptors shown here come from a man under 40 in good health and CMV-seropositive. CDR3s include the opening cysteine and the closing phenylalanine or tryptophan. A D gene is named only where the DNA matches it firmly.

v_call	d_call	j_call	cdr3_nt	cdr3_aa
TRBV14	TRBD2	TRBJ2-1	TGTGCCAGCAGCCAGCAGGAGCTAGCGGGAATCTCCGACAATGAGCAGTTCTTC	CASSQQELAGISDNEQFF
TRBV5-8	NA	TRBJ1-1	TGTGCCAGCAGCCCCCGGGTCGGCGGCACTGAAGCTTTCTTT	CASSPRVGGTEAFF
TRBV18	NA	TRBJ2-7	TGTGCCAGCTCACGGGGACTACAGAGGGGGAACGAGCAGTACTTC	CASSRGLQRGNEQYF
TRBV5-1	TRBD2	TRBJ2-3	TGCGCCAGCAGCTCTAGCGGGGGCACAGATACGCAGTATTTT	CASSSSGGTDTQYF
TRBV7-9	NA	TRBJ2-3	TGTGCCAGCAGCTTTCGACAGGACACAGATACGCAGTATTTT	CASSFRQDTDTQYF
TRBV5-1	NA	TRBJ1-1	TGCGCCAGCAGCTTGGACAGGTTAAGAACTGAAGCTTTCTTT	CASSLDRLRTEAFF
TRBV2	NA	TRBJ1-6	TGTGCCAGCAGTGAAGCAGGGGATACTTCACCCCTCCACTTT	CASSEAGDTSPLHF
TRBV25-1	TRBD1	TRBJ1-2	TGTGCCAGCAGTGGATCCGGGACAGTGGCCTATGGCTACACCTTC	CASSGSGTVAYGYTF
TRBV30	TRBD1	TRBJ1-1	TGTGCCTGGAGTCCACAGGGGCTGCTAGCTTTCTTT	CAWSPQGLLAFF
TRBV10-3	NA	TRBJ2-7	TGTGCCATCAGTGACGCCTACGAGCAGTACTTC	CAISDAYEQYF
TRBV5-1	NA	TRBJ2-2	TGCGCCAGCAGCTTGGCCCTGGGAGACACCGGGGAGCTGTTTTTT	CASSLALGDTGELFF
TRBV9	NA	TRBJ1-1	TGTGCCAGCAGCGTAGACGTGGGAGACACTGAAGCTTTCTTT	CASSVDVGDTEAFF
TRBV7-9	TRBD1	TRBJ2-1	TGTGCCAGCAGCCGCACACGACAGGGGTTGTACAATGAGCAGTTCTTC	CASSRTRQGLYNEQFF
TRBV7-9	NA	TRBJ2-7	TGTGCCAGCAGCCCACGGGGTGACGAGCAGTACTTC	CASSPRGDEQYF
TRBV15	TRBD1	TRBJ2-7	TGTGCCACCAGAAGGGGACAGGGCGAGCAGTACTTC	CATRRGQGEQYF
TRBV5-6	NA	TRBJ2-3	TGTGCCAGCAGCTTGGTCTGGACAGAAGCTAGCACAGATACGCAGTATTTT	CASSLVWTEASTDTQYF
TRBV29-1	TRBD2	TRBJ2-1	TGCAGCGTTGAGGTAACGGGAGGGGGGTCCTACAATGAGCAGTTCTTC	CSVEVTGGGSYNEQFF
TRBV30	TRBD1	TRBJ1-1	TGTGCCTGGAAACAGGGGGCGCTTCTATGGACTGAAGCTTTCTTT	CAWKQGALLWTEAFF
TRBV5-5	NA	TRBJ1-4	TGTGCCAGCAGCTTAGGAGACTTTGAGGAAAAACTGTTTTTT	CASSLGDFEEKLFF
TRBV14	NA	TRBJ1-1	TGTGCCAGCAGCCAAACATATAACACTGAAGCTTTCTTT	CASSQTYNTEAFF
TRBV7-9	TRBD1	TRBJ1-4	TGTGCCAGCAGCTCGGGACAGGGGACTGAAAAACTGTTTTTT	CASSSGQGTEKLFF
TRBV7-3	TRBD1	TRBJ2-1	TGTGCCAGCAGCTTGGGACAGGGGACTGGGAATGAGCAGTTCTTC	CASSLGQGTGNEQFF
TRBV10-3	NA	TRBJ2-6	TGTGCCAGCAGTGAGTCAGAGGGTATGGGGGCCAACGTCCTGACTTTC	CASSESEGMGANVLTF
TRBV5-8	NA	TRBJ2-1	TGTGCCAGCAGCTTGGTGGCGTTACGACGGGGCAATGAGCAGTTCTTC	CASSLVALRRGNEQFF
TRBV5-1	NA	TRBJ1-2	TGCGCCAGCAGCTTGTTAGGAGACTATGGCTACACCTTC	CASSLLGDYGYTF